This TCR beta chain was recovered during a study of cytomegalovirus exposure and HLA in healthy donors. Study-level background: Earlier findings included nearly 120 million unique TCR beta sequences obtained from 150 million to 200 million T cells. Notes on the study in general: There were a few CMV-associated chains whose specificity for CMV antigens was confirmed in vitro.

As to this clone: What it binds is not known.

The germline V gene encodes CDR1 MNHEY and CDR2 SVGAGI. Trimming removed 4 bases from V and 2 bases from J; junction bases left unmatched: 10. The CDR3 is 16 amino acids. Researchers ran the PCR with 60 Vbeta and 13 Jbeta primers. Profiled with immunoSEQ multiplex PCR; TCRdb holds only in-frame clones, not every one. This table holds approximately 140,000 clones, roughly four fifths found once. The sequencing sample was made of PBMCs. The receptor's source is a female donor in good health and CMV-seronegative. The chain employs TRBV6-5 and TRBJ1-1, with 7 bases lining up with TRBD1. The DNA for the CDR3 is TGTGCCAGCAGTTCACCCCCGGGACAGAGAAACACTGAAGCTTTCTTT. The encoded protein is CASSSPPGQRNTEAFF.